This T cell receptor (beta chain) was retrieved from a study of identifying expanded T cells in peripheral blood (dated by TCRdb to about 2019). Some background on the complete study: Four technical replicates, made by sequencing separate aliquots from the same pool of genomic DNA, were compared pairwise.

Comment on this clone: Its antigen has not been determined. Per-base quality was not reported, and no clone a single base away is much larger than it.

TCRbeta CDR3 regions were profiled with the immunoSEQ Assay using bias-controlled multiplex PCR amplification of genomic DNA. In the source study's methods: The absolute abundance of each unique TCRbeta CDR3 region was quantified after sequences were collapsed and filtered. Differential abundance was tested with two models: a binomial (Fisher-equivalent) model and a beta-binomial model that adds time-dependent variance fitted from healthy donors. Any clone with fewer than 5 combined templates was excluded, and a clone was called differentially abundant if its Benjamini-Hochberg FDR was below 0.01. Beta-binomial variance was modeled as a function of total template count across the two samples using the form v = (b*log(k)+a)^2. Here the immuneACCESS table is served through TCRdb, limited to in-frame sequences with V and J called. Missing clones are a known gap in these copies; in checked studies unresolved V genes cover under half, and the rest lacks a known reason. V and J calls and clone size are given by that table; D and trimming were obtained from the DNA. The sample table lists some 100,000 clones, 87% of them with a count of one. Clones ranked in the top ten supply about 18% of the sample.

No immune events such as infections were documented for the healthy donors during the collection period. To calibrate time-dependent variance in a beta-binomial model of T-cell clone differential abundance, blood repertoires from healthy donors were used as a training cohort. The training cohort was composed of some ten healthy donors, 3 female and 7 male. The donors were between about 25 and 65 years old, with an average age of 43 years. Whole blood was collected from each healthy donor at three time points spaced about two weeks apart and obtained from a commercial supplier. For immunosequencing, genomic DNA was extracted from whole blood that had not been sorted. Unmatched junction bases come to 7, with V trimmed by 4 bases and J by 4 bases. In the germline V gene (reference sequence), CDR1 corresponds to SGHNT and CDR2 to YYREEE. From its cysteine to its phenylalanine, the CDR3 spans 15 amino acids. Only the CDR3 part of the read is kept: 45 bases, read in frame from the first base.

General conclusions and limits of the study: Between technical replicates the binomial model flagged around 1.2 differentially abundant clones, whereas over two weeks the binomial model flagged about 16.4 and over approximately 4 weeks 19 to 20. The authors expected biological variance in healthy repertoires might increase further over much longer intervals such as months to years. Both the number of clones called differentially abundant and the false-positive rate were significantly reduced by the beta-binomial model across all healthy-donor time intervals. In all healthy donors, the variance in clone template counts between samples taken two weeks apart rose significantly as total template count increased.

The origin of this receptor is a person aged 18 to 70 in good health. The sequenced sample consisted of blood. The V gene is TRBV5-4 and the J gene is TRBJ1-4; TRBD1 fits 7 bases in the junction. The CDR3 reads as follows: CASSLTGQSNEKLFF. The DNA reads as follows: TGTGCCAGCAGCCTTACGGGACAGAGTAATGAAAAACTGTTTTTT.